The clone carrying this T cell receptor (beta chain) was found a few times. The target antigen is unknown. The TCR beta library used iRepertoire HTBI primers with Arm-PCR amplification of CDR3. A single record per CDR3 protein comes from TCRdb applying MiXCR to the multiplex PCR reads. The sample has some 370,000 distinct CDR3 sequences; 12% are singletons. The CDR3 is 13 residues long. In germline, CDR1 is SQVTM, CDR2 ANQGSEA. Between the trimmed V and J ends, which lost 6 bases and 2 bases, there was a span of 14 bases. The entry originates in a study of regulatory T cells in long-lasting Graves disease. The sample's time point: newly diagnosed GD, antithyroid drugs for less than 3 months. PBMC-derived RNA was used for the TCR library. The study, taken as a whole, reports: Favoring TRBV28, TRBJ1-2 and TRBJ2-5 was a feature seen in persistent disease.

This sample also appeared in a second study, on T cells in Graves' hyperthyroidism and ophthalmopathy. This second report adds: In the blood, most expanded thyroid clonotypes above 0.001 appeared as well.

V gene TRBV29-1 combines with J gene TRBJ2-7, with a tentative D call TRBD2 (5 bases). The clonotype was recovered from a woman aged 18-29 years with Graves disease. Sequences were derived from peripheral blood mononuclear cells (PBMCs), sampled at new diagnosis, from a patient treated with antithyroid drugs. The CDR3 sequence is CSVAKRYAYEQYF. The CDR3 region has the DNA TGCAGCGTAGCTAAGCGGTATGCCTACGAGCAGTACTTC.